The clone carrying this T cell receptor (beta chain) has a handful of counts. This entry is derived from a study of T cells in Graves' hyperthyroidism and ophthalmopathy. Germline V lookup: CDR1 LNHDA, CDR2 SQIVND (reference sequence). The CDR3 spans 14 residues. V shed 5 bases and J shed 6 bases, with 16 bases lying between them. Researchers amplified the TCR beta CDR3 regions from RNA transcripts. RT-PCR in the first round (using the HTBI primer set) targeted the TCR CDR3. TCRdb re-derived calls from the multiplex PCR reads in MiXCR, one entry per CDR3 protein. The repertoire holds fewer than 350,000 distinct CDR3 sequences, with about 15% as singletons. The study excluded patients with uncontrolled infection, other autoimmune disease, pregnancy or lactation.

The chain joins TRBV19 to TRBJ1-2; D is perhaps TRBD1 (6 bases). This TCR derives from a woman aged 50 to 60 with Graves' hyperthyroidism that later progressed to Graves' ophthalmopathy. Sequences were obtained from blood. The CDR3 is CASSDRRGMDGYTF. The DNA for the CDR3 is TGTGCCAGTAGTGACCGGAGGGGGATGGATGGCTACACCTTC.